Listed below are T cell receptor beta chains from one sample, sequenced in a study of T cells in Graves' hyperthyroidism and ophthalmopathy. TCRdb passed the multiplex PCR reads through MiXCR, listing each CDR3 protein once. The table has approximately 600,000 distinct CDR3 sequences, about 14% seen once. Sequenced sample: blood. Receptors originate from a woman younger than 45 with Graves' hyperthyroidism that later progressed to Graves' ophthalmopathy. CDR3s include the opening cysteine and the closing phenylalanine or tryptophan. Fields, in order: J gene, V gene, D gene, clone size, CDR3 DNA, CDR3 protein. D genes are given only for firm matches. The size of a clone is reported for some rows only, either as once, few or many, or as a class for expanded clones.

J gene: TRBJ2-2
V gene: TRBV20-1
D gene: -
clone size: many
CDR3 DNA: TGCAGTGCTAGAGAGTGGGGCGGGGAGCTGTTTTTT
CDR3 protein: CSAREWGGELFF

J gene: TRBJ2-5
V gene: TRBV6-4
D gene: TRBD1
clone size: few
CDR3 DNA: TGTGCCAGCAGAGGTGACAGGGGAGTGGAGACCCAGTACTTC
CDR3 protein: CASRGDRGVETQYF

J gene: TRBJ1-1
V gene: TRBV28
D gene: -
clone size: -
CDR3 DNA: TGTGCCAGCAGCTTAGGGACATTAAGAGCTTTCTTT
CDR3 protein: CASSLGTLRAFF

J gene: TRBJ1-1
V gene: TRBV29-1
D gene: -
clone size: many
CDR3 DNA: TGCAGCGTTGGTGGTAGGATGAACACTGAAGCTTTCTTT
CDR3 protein: CSVGGRMNTEAFF

J gene: TRBJ2-7
V gene: TRBV29-1
D gene: -
clone size: -
CDR3 DNA: TGCAGCGTTGGGCAGGGAGATTACGAGCAGTACTTC
CDR3 protein: CSVGQGDYEQYF

J gene: TRBJ2-7
V gene: TRBV7-9
D gene: -
clone size: many
CDR3 DNA: TGTGCCAGCAGCTTAGAGGGGGGGCCGGGACAGAGGGACGAGCAGTACTTC
CDR3 protein: CASSLEGGPGQRDEQYF

J gene: TRBJ1-2
V gene: TRBV6-1
D gene: -
clone size: few
CDR3 DNA: TGTGCCAGCACCTCGGAGACAGCCTATGGCTACACCTTC
CDR3 protein: CASTSETAYGYTF

J gene: TRBJ2-1
V gene: TRBV29-1
D gene: TRBD2
clone size: many
CDR3 DNA: TGCAGCGTGGGTGGTAGCGGGAGGGCCAGTTCCTACAATGAGCAGTTCTTC
CDR3 protein: CSVGGSGRASSYNEQFF

J gene: TRBJ2-7
V gene: TRBV6-2/TRBV6-3
D gene: -
clone size: many
CDR3 DNA: TGTGCCAGCAGTGCAGAGTCCTACGAGCAGTACTTC
CDR3 protein: CASSAESYEQYF

J gene: TRBJ2-5
V gene: TRBV18
D gene: -
clone size: many
CDR3 DNA: TGTGCCAGCTCCCCCCGGGGCGGAGAGGAGACCCAGTACTTC
CDR3 protein: CASSPRGGEETQYF

J gene: TRBJ1-1
V gene: TRBV20-1
D gene: -
clone size: many
CDR3 DNA: TGCAGTGCCCCTGAGGGGCGTGAAGCTTTCTTT
CDR3 protein: CSAPEGREAFF

J gene: TRBJ2-5
V gene: TRBV24-1
D gene: TRBD1
clone size: many
CDR3 DNA: TGTGCCACCAGTGATCCAGGGGGCAGGGTTGGTGAGACCCAGTACTTC
CDR3 protein: CATSDPGGRVGETQYF

J gene: TRBJ2-7
V gene: TRBV6-7
D gene: -
clone size: -
CDR3 DNA: TGTGCCAGCAGTTACTCGGAAGGTTATCAAACCTACGAGCAGTACTTC
CDR3 protein: CASSYSEGYQTYEQYF

J gene: TRBJ2-5
V gene: TRBV11-2
D gene: TRBD2
clone size: -
CDR3 DNA: TGTGCCAGCAGCTTTAGGTCAGCGGGAGCGGGTCTTGAGACCCAGTACTTC
CDR3 protein: CASSFRSAGAGLETQYF

J gene: TRBJ1-5
V gene: TRBV19
D gene: -
clone size: few
CDR3 DNA: TGTGCCAGTAGTATTCACCAGGGGAGCAATCAGCCCCAGCATTTT
CDR3 protein: CASSIHQGSNQPQHF

J gene: TRBJ2-7
V gene: TRBV28
D gene: -
clone size: many
CDR3 DNA: TGTGCCAGTGGTCGTTGGAGCTACGAGCAGTACTTC
CDR3 protein: CASGRWSYEQYF

J gene: TRBJ2-1
V gene: TRBV7-9
D gene: TRBD1
clone size: -
CDR3 DNA: TGTGCCAGCAGCCCACCTACAGGGGGCAATGAGCAGTTCTTC
CDR3 protein: CASSPPTGGNEQFF

J gene: TRBJ1-5
V gene: TRBV6-1
D gene: -
clone size: many
CDR3 DNA: TGTGCCAGCAACAGCCCCAACCTAAATCAGCCCCAGCATTTT
CDR3 protein: CASNSPNLNQPQHF

J gene: TRBJ1-2
V gene: TRBV20-1
D gene: TRBD1
clone size: -
CDR3 DNA: TGCAGTGCTAGAGATCCCCGGACAGGGGCCGTGGATAACTATGGCTACACCTTC
CDR3 protein: CSARDPRTGAVDNYGYTF

J gene: TRBJ1-1
V gene: TRBV28
D gene: -
clone size: many
CDR3 DNA: TGTGCCAGCAGTTTCTACACCGGGACGGCGAACACTGAAGCTTTCTTT
CDR3 protein: CASSFYTGTANTEAFF

J gene: TRBJ2-6
V gene: TRBV19
D gene: TRBD2
clone size: -
CDR3 DNA: TGTGCCAGTAGTATGGGGAGGGGATCTGGGGCCAACGTCCTGACTTTC
CDR3 protein: CASSMGRGSGANVLTF

J gene: TRBJ1-2
V gene: TRBV3-1
D gene: -
clone size: many
CDR3 DNA: TGTGCCAGCAGCCAAGCGGGAGGGATCTATGGCTACACCTTC
CDR3 protein: CASSQAGGIYGYTF

J gene: TRBJ1-3
V gene: TRBV24-1
D gene: -
clone size: many
CDR3 DNA: TGTGCCACCAGTGATGGGAGAGGGGCTACCTCTGGAAACACCATATATTTT
CDR3 protein: CATSDGRGATSGNTIYF

J gene: TRBJ2-2
V gene: TRBV12-3/TRBV12-4
D gene: -
clone size: -
CDR3 DNA: TGTGCCAGCACCATGGGCGGCTACACCGGGGAGCTGTTTTTT
CDR3 protein: CASTMGGYTGELFF

J gene: TRBJ2-3
V gene: TRBV7-3
D gene: -
clone size: many
CDR3 DNA: TGTGCCAGCAGCGCTACAGGGCCAGATACGCAGTATTTT
CDR3 protein: CASSATGPDTQYF

J gene: TRBJ2-7
V gene: TRBV15
D gene: TRBD2
clone size: many
CDR3 DNA: TGTGCCACCAGCAGAGATAGGCTAGCGGGGACCTACGAGCAGTACTTC
CDR3 protein: CATSRDRLAGTYEQYF

J gene: TRBJ2-3
V gene: TRBV6-2/TRBV6-3
D gene: -
clone size: many
CDR3 DNA: TGTGCCAGCAGTTTTGTCGGAGGGGGCGCAGATACGCAGTATTTT
CDR3 protein: CASSFVGGGADTQYF

J gene: TRBJ2-5
V gene: TRBV29-1
D gene: -
clone size: many
CDR3 DNA: TGCAGCCTCCGCCTAACCGGAGAGACCCAGTACTTC
CDR3 protein: CSLRLTGETQYF

J gene: TRBJ2-5
V gene: TRBV7-6
D gene: -
clone size: many
CDR3 DNA: TGTGCCATTACAGGGGGAGGGGAGACCCAGTACTTC
CDR3 protein: CAITGGGETQYF